The clone carrying this T cell receptor beta chain was observed a handful of times. Method: immunoSEQ multiplex PCR; TCRdb's copy keeps in-frame clones and lacks some. The table lists around 140,000 clones, more than 85% of them singletons. The record originates from a study of blood T cell repertoires in COVID-19. Study as a whole: Samples came from the United States, Italy and Spain, spanning acute and convalescent COVID-19. PBMCs, B-cell-depleted T cells, or T cells were the source of the cDNA or gDNA that made up the material.

Trimming shortened V by 4 bases and J by 4 bases, and 14 bases separated the two germline ends. Germline V gene lookup returns CDR1 MDHEN and CDR2 SYDVKM. The CDR3 runs to 15 residues. The sample taken for sequencing was peripheral blood. The chain is built from TRBV28 and TRBJ1-5, with a tentative D call TRBD1 (5 bases). The clonotype originates from a man aged 50 or older with active or convalescent COVID-19. The CDR3 reads CASSSLSRGNQPQHF. The DNA for the CDR3 is TGTGCCAGCAGTTCCCTTAGTCGGGGGAATCAGCCCCAGCATTTT. Combining the CDR3 with reference TRBV28 and TRBJ1-5 gives the whole variable domain DVKVTQSSRYLVKRTGEKVFLECVQDMDHENMFWYRQDPGLGLRLIYFSYDVKMKEKGDIPEGYSVSREKKERFSLILESASTNQTSMYLCASSSLSRGNQPQHFGDGTRLSIL.